This T cell receptor beta chain was captured by sequencing in a study of metastatic and nonmetastatic thyroid tumors. This clone was observed a few times. The germline V gene encodes CDR1 DFQATT and CDR2 SNEGSKA (reference sequence). The CDR3 extends over 18 amino acids. After removal of 5 bases from V and 0 bases from J, the junction contained 13 bases not matched to a gene. TCRdb recomputed clones from the PCR reads via MiXCR. The table lists tens of thousands of clones, about 12% of them singletons. Patients underwent thyroid surgery, and none had received any treatment before it. The receptor's source is a female donor with papillary thyroid cancer or a benign thyroid nodule (not recorded which). Some clones in this sample may be carry-over from other donors' samples. The chain uses TRBV20-1 and TRBJ2-4; 10 bases map to TRBD2. The sequenced material came from tumor tissue. DNA of the CDR3: TGCAGTGCTGGAAGACTCCGGACTAGCGGATTAGCCAAAAACATTCAGTACTTC. It encodes CSAGRLRTSGLAKNIQYF.